The source of this TCR beta chain is a study of long-term antiretroviral therapy in people with HIV. An immunoSEQ assay, version v3.0, was performed at survey level. Repertoires were generated with immunoSEQ multiplex PCR, while TCRdb's copy carries only in-frame clones and drops some. The sample has 25,000 to 35,000 clones; 85% to 95% are singletons. The germline gives CDR1 SEHNR, CDR2 FQNEAQ (reference sequence). V was pared by 1 base and J by 8 bases, with 11 bases of the junction left unmatched. This CDR3 has 17 amino acids. The rearrangement joins TRBV7-9 to TRBJ1-6, with 7 nucleotides matching TRBD1. The material sequenced was unsorted PBMCs, taken 5.3 years after starting antiretroviral therapy. This receptor was taken from a man aged 45-60 years with HIV. For the CDR3, the DNA is TGTGCCAGCAGCTTAGTAGCCACAGGGGCATCGGATTCACCCCTCCACTTT. Translation: CASSLVATGASDSPLHF.